This T cell receptor beta chain was sequenced for a study of cytomegalovirus exposure and HLA in healthy donors. As for the study in general: Some 85 million unique TCRs from HLA-typed donors were held in an early data release.

General study results and limits: What a later analysis showed was that several of the most significant clusters appeared linked to common viral pathogens.

This clone has a single count. What it recognizes is unknown. Primers for the PCR totalled 60 Vbeta and 13 Jbeta. In the original analysis: In a later analysis, of 70 million to 85 million unique beta chains, roughly 10 million appeared in at least two donors. Generated by immunoSEQ multiplex PCR, the TCRdb table keeps only in-frame clones and is missing some. V, J and clone size are taken as reported in that table, and D and trimming were inferred from the DNA itself. The table lists 120,000 or so clones, roughly 85% of them singletons, with over 15% in the top ten. The sequenced sample was PBMCs. This TCR was sampled from a man aged 18-30 years in good health and CMV-seropositive.

CDR3 amino acids: CASSVGGIPNTEAFF. Written as DNA, the CDR3 is TGTGCCAGCAGTGTAGGCGGAATCCCGAACACTGAAGCTTTCTTT. The gene calls are TRBV2 and TRBJ1-1, with no clear D. CDR1 is SNHLY and CDR2 is FYNNEI in the germline V gene. This CDR3 has 15 amino acids. V was clipped by 4 bases and J by 1 base, with 13 bases between them.